Reported below is one T cell receptor (beta chain). Sequenced by immunoSEQ multiplex PCR; TCRdb stores in-frame clones only, minus some. Of 33,000 or so clones listed, 92% are singletons. This sample is drawn from a study of T cell changes during pregnancy in multiple sclerosis. V shed 7 bases and J 0 bases; nucleotides not matched to a gene: 5. The CDR3 is made up of 14 amino acids. The V gene's germline CDR1 is MNHNS and CDR2 SASEGT. The TCR originated in a female donor in good health, enrolled as a control in a pregnancy study. Here the sequenced sample was CD4+ T cells from peripheral blood mononuclear cells, taken in the third trimester of pregnancy. The chain links TRBV6-1 to TRBJ2-7, with 8 nucleotides matching TRBD1. CDR3 region: CASIRDRSSYEQYF. The CDR3 DNA reads TGTGCCAGCATCCGGGACAGGAGCTCCTACGAGCAGTACTTC.